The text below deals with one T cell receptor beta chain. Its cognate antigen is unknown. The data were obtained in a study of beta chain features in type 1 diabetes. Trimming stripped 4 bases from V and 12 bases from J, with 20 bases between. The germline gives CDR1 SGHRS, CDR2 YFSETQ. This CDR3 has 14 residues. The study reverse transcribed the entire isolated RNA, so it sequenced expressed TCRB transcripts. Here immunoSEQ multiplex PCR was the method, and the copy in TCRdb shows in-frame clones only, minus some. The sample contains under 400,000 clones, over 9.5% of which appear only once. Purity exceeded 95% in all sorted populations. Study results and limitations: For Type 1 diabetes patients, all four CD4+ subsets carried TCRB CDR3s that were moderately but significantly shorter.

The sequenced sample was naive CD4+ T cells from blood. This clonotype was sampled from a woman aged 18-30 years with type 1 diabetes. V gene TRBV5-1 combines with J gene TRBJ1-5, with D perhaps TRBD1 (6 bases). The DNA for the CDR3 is TGCGCCAGCAGCCCGGGGACACCAAAAGGTATCCAGCATTTT. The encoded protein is CASSPGTPKGIQHF.